A single sample is the source of the 18 T cell receptor beta chains below, sequenced in a study of T cell repertoires in cytomegalovirus infection. From the reads, TCRdb called clonotypes with MiXCR, one entry per CDR3 protein. Among 740,000 or so distinct CDR3 sequences, 35% to 40% were seen once, and the ten largest hold 2.8%. The sequenced sample was PBMCs. These TCRs come from a human donor in good health (CMV status not recorded). Some clones in this sample may be carry-over from other donors' samples.

The chain carries TRBV5-4 and TRBJ2-2, with 12 positions matching TRBD2. Germline CDR1 SGHNT, CDR2 YYREEE (reference sequence). There are 21 residues in the CDR3. V dropped 4 bases and J dropped 3; count of bases not matched to a gene: 19. The CDR3 coding sequence is TGTGCCAGCAGCAAAATTAACCGGGCTAGCGGGAGGGTCGGGGACACCGGGGAGCTGTTTTTT. This gives the protein CASSKINRASGRVGDTGELFF.

The V call is TRBV28, the J call TRBJ2-1; the match to TRBD2 covers 12 bases. The germline gives CDR1 MDHEN, CDR2 SYDVKM. After removal of 4 bases from V and 3 bases from J, the junction contained 4 bases not matched to a gene. The CDR3 spans 16 residues. This CDR3 is CASSSRLAGVYNEQFF. CDR3 nucleotides: TGTGCCAGCAGTTCCCGACTAGCGGGGGTCTACAATGAGCAGTTCTTC.

The V call is TRBV7-4, the J call TRBJ2-7, with 7 bases aligning to TRBD1. Losses at the gene ends were 4 bases for V and 0 bases for J; bases not matched to a gene: 12. Germline lookup yields CDR1 SGHVT and CDR2 SQSDAQ. CDR3 length: 17 residues. The CDR3 sequence: CASSSHRGLLPSYEQYF. Here the CDR3 DNA reads TGTGCCAGCAGCTCGCACAGGGGTCTACTCCCCTCCTACGAGCAGTACTTC.

This chain links TRBV5-6 with TRBJ1-1; TRBD1 agrees at 8 bases. CDR3 length: 14 amino acids. Germline V gene sequence: CDR1 SGHDT, CDR2 YYEEEE. The J segment lost 5 bases and the V segment lost 5 bases, leaving 8 bases of the junction unmatched. The CDR3 protein is CASRRRTGRTEAFF. The CDR3 DNA reads TGTGCCAGCAGGCGCCGGACAGGGAGGACTGAAGCTTTCTTT.

This chain uses TRBV5-1 with TRBJ1-2; a possible D gene is TRBD1 (5 bases). Germline CDR1 reads SGHRS; CDR2 reads YFSETQ. The germline V and J ends were trimmed by 5 bases and 2 bases, with 16 bases remaining between them. This CDR3 is 15 amino acids long. Here the CDR3 DNA reads TGCGCCAGCAGGGATGGGGACGCTCTAAACTATGGCTACACCTTC. Translating it yields CASRDGDALNYGYTF. The full variable domain, rest sourced from reference TRBV5-1 and TRBJ1-2, is KAGVTQTPRYLIKTRGQQVTLSCSPISGHRSVSWYQQTPGQGLQFLFEYFSETQRNKGNFPGRFSGRQFSNSRSEMNVSTLELGDSALYLCASRDGDALNYGYTFGSGTRLTVV.

Many counts were recorded for this clonotype. The chain has TRBV2 and TRBJ2-1; no reliable D call. Trimming stripped 1 base from V and 1 base from J, with 11 bases between. This CDR3 is 16 amino acids long. CDR1 and CDR2 (germline): SNHLY, FYNNEI. CDR3 protein: CASSEELGLSYNEQFF. The CDR3 DNA reads as TGTGCCAGCAGTGAAGAACTTGGTTTGTCCTACAATGAGCAGTTCTTC. Drawing the rest from reference TRBV2 and TRBJ2-1, the complete variable domain is EPEVTQTPSHQVTQMGQEVILRCVPISNHLYFYWYRQILGQKVEFLVSFYNNEISEKSEIFDDQFSVERPDGSNFTLKIRSTKLEDSAMYFCASSEELGLSYNEQFFGPGTRLTVL.

A few counts support this clonotype. The rearrangement uses TRBV6-5 and TRBJ2-4; D not resolved. Germline V gene lookup returns CDR1 MNHEY and CDR2 SVGAGI. CDR3 length: 14 amino acids. Trimming took off 2 bases at V and 0 bases at J, with 5 bases between the two ends. CDR3 residues: CASSYDLAKNIQYF. As DNA, the CDR3 is TGTGCCAGCAGTTACGATCTAGCCAAAAACATTCAGTACTTC.

Only a few counts were recorded for this clonotype. The chain employs TRBV7-9 and TRBJ1-6; D remains ambiguous. This CDR3 has 14 residues. The germline V and J ends were trimmed by 5 bases and 5 bases, with 10 bases remaining between them. Germline V lookup: CDR1 SEHNR, CDR2 FQNEAQ (reference sequence). The CDR3 reads CASSQAGNNSPLHF. The DNA for the CDR3 is TGTGCCAGCAGCCAAGCGGGGAATAATTCACCCCTCCACTTT. Using reference TRBV7-9 and TRBJ1-6 for the parts outside the CDR3, the full variable domain is DTGVSQNPRHKITKRGQNVTFRCDPISEHNRLYWYRQTLGQGPEFLTYFQNEAQLEKSRLLSDRFSAERPKGSFSTLEIQRTEQGDSAMYLCASSQAGNNSPLHFGNGTRLTVT.

This chain uses TRBV6-1 with TRBJ1-1, with 7 bases identical to TRBD1. Germline CDR1 and CDR2: MNHNS and SASEGT. V dropped 7 bases and J dropped 1; count of bases not matched to a gene: 12. The CDR3 is 16 residues long. CDR3 in amino acids: CASTYRGGLKNTEAFF. CDR3 in DNA: TGTGCCAGCACTTACAGGGGTGGATTGAAGAACACTGAAGCTTTCTTT.

The chain carries TRBV4-3 and TRBJ1-3; tentatively, D is TRBD1 (6 bases). Trimming took 1 base from V and 2 from J, leaving 9 bases between them. From germline, CDR1 is LGHNA and CDR2 YSLEER. The CDR3 is made up of 15 amino acids. The CDR3 loop is CASSQVAGAGNTIYF. Written as DNA, the CDR3 is TGCGCCAGCAGCCAAGTCGCAGGGGCTGGAAACACCATATATTTT.

The sample holds a few counts of this clonotype. V gene TRBV6-5 combines with J gene TRBJ2-3; D remains ambiguous. CDR1 is MNHEY and CDR2 is SVGAGI in the germline V gene. The CDR3 spans 12 residues. V dropped 4 bases and J dropped 4 bases, with 6 bases sitting between them. CDR3 residues: CASSSVSDTQYF. DNA of the CDR3: TGTGCCAGCAGTTCCGTGTCAGATACGCAGTATTTT.

This clonotype was seen a handful of times. The rearrangement uses TRBV7-6 and TRBJ2-2; possibly TRBD2 for D (5 bases). Per the germline V gene, CDR1 is SGHVS and CDR2 is FNYEAQ. Trimming shortened V by 4 bases and J by 7 bases, and 13 bases separated the two germline ends. The CDR3 contains 14 residues. For the CDR3, the DNA is TGTGCCAGCAGCTCCATCAGCGGCCGCGGGGAGCTGTTTTTT. It codes for CASSSISGRGELFF.

The chain recombines TRBV4-1 with TRBJ1-6; D unclear. Trimming cost V 0 bases and J 0 bases, with 15 bases left between them. Germline V gives CDR1 MGHRA, CDR2 YSYEKL. The CDR3 length is 19 residues. CDR3 amino acids: CASSQDPELRHSYNSPLHF. CDR3 coding DNA: TGCGCCAGCAGCCAAGATCCGGAACTGAGACACTCCTATAATTCACCCCTCCACTTT.

The gene calls are TRBV28 and TRBJ2-6; possible D gene TRBD2, 5 bases. The germline V and J ends were trimmed by 2 bases and 0 bases, with 8 bases remaining between them. Germline lookup yields CDR1 MDHEN and CDR2 SYDVKM. The length of the CDR3 is 16 residues. CDR3 bases: TGTGCCAGCAGTTTACAGCGGTCCTCTGGGGCCAACGTCCTGACTTTC. This codes for CASSLQRSSGANVLTF.

The chain uses TRBV6-6 and TRBJ1-5, with no clear D. Trimming shortened V by 8 bases and J by 7 bases, and 21 bases separated the two germline ends. Germline CDR1 and CDR2: MNHNY and SVGAGI (reference sequence). CDR3 length equals 15 residues. For the CDR3, the DNA is TGTGCCAGCCCCCGAATACTTCCGAGGAGACAGCCCCAGCATTTT. Its protein is CASPRILPRRQPQHF.

V is TRBV11-2 and J is TRBJ2-7; 7 bases line up with TRBD2. This CDR3 contains 14 residues. The germline V gene encodes CDR1 SGHAT and CDR2 FQNNGV. CDR3 DNA sequence: TGTTTCAGCAGCTTCACAGCGGGAAGCAACGAGCAGTACTTC. Translation: CFSSFTAGSNEQYF.

As regards this clonotype: It may be a read error: a sequence one base away is much more abundant. This CDR3 is CASILALGRDYGYTF. The CDR3 DNA reads as TGTGCCAGCATTTTAGCGCTGGGGAGAGACTATGGCTACACCTTC. This chain joins TRBV12-3 or TRBV12-4 and TRBJ1-2; D is ambiguous. There are 15 residues in the CDR3.

This clonotype has ten or more counts. The J gene is TRBJ1-5, the V gene TRBV4-1; D gene unclear. The CDR3 is 16 amino acids. Germline V gives CDR1 MGHRA, CDR2 YSYEKL. The V and J ends lost 4 bases and 8 bases respectively, with 21 bases between them. CDR3 in amino acids: CASSPLGFETREPQHF. DNA of the CDR3: TGCGCCAGCAGCCCGCTCGGTTTTGAGACTCGCGAGCCCCAGCATTTT.